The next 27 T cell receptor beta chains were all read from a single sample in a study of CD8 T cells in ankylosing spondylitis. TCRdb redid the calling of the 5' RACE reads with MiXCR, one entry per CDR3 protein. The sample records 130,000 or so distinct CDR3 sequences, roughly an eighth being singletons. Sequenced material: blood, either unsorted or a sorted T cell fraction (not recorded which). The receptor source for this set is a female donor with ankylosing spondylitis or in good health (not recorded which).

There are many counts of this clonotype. The CDR3 region has the DNA TGTGCCAGCAGCTCTCGAGCGGCAGATACGCAGTATTTT. It encodes CASSSRAADTQYF. The V call is TRBV3-1, the J call TRBJ2-3; weak D call: TRBD2 (5 bases). The germline gives CDR1 LGHDT, CDR2 YNNKEL (reference sequence). V shed 5 bases and J shed 4 bases, with 10 bases lying between them. The CDR3 is made up of 13 amino acids.

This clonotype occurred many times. The CDR3 DNA reads as TGCAGTGCTAGCGTGCTAACCTACAATGAGCAGTTCTTC. Translation: CSASVLTYNEQFF. This chain joins TRBV20-1 and TRBJ2-1, with D unresolved. Germline lookup yields CDR1 DFQATT and CDR2 SNEGSKA (reference sequence). Between the trimmed V and J ends, which lost 3 bases and 2 bases, there was a span of 8 bases. This CDR3 is built from 13 residues.

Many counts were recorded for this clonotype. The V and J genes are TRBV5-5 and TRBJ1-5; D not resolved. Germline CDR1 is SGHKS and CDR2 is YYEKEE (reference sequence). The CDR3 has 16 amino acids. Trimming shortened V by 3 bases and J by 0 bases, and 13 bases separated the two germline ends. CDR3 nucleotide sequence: TGTGCCAGCAGCTGGAGGTTGGAACCTAGCAATCAGCCCCAGCATTTT. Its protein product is CASSWRLEPSNQPQHF.

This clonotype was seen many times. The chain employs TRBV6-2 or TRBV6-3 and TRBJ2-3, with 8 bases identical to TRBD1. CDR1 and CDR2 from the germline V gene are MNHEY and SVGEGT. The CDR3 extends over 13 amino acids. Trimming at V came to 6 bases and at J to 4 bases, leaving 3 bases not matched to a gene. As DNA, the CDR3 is TGTGCCAGCAGATTACAGGGGGCAGATACGCAGTATTTT. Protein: CASRLQGADTQYF.

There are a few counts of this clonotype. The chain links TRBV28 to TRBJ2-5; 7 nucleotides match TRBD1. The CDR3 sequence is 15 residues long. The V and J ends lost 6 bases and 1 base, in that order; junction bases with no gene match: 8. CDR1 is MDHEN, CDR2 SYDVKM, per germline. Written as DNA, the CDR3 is TGTGCCAGCAGGAAGATAGACAGGGCCCAAGAGACCCAGTACTTC. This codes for CASRKIDRAQETQYF.

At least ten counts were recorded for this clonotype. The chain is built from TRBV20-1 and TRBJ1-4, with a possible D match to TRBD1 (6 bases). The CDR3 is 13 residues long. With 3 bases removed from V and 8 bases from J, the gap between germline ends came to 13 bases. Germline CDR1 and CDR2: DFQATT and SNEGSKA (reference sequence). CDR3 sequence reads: CSASGQGLEKLFF. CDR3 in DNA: TGCAGTGCTAGTGGGCAGGGGTTGGAAAAACTGTTTTTT.

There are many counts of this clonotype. CDR3 sequence: CASSPAPQTEAFF. CDR3 in DNA: TGTGCCAGCAGCCCTGCCCCCCAGACTGAAGCTTTCTTT. V usage is TRBV12-3 or TRBV12-4 and J usage is TRBJ1-1; D uncertain. V lost 6 bases, J lost 5 bases, and 13 bases lay in between. The CDR3 contains 13 residues.

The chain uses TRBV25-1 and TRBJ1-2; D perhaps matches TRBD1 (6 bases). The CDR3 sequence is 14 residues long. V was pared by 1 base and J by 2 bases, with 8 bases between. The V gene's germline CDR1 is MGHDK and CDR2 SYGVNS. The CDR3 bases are TGTGCCAGCAGTGAATGGGGGGCAAACTATGGCTACACCTTC. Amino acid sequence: CASSEWGANYGYTF.

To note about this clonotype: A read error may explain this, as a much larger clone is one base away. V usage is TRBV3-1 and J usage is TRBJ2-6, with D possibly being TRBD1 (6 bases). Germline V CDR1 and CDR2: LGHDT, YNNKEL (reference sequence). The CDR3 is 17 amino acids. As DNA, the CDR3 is TGTGCCTGCAGCCAAGCGACAGGCCTAAGGGGGGCCAACGTCCTGACTTTC. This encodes CACSQATGLRGANVLTF. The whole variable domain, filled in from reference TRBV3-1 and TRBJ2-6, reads DTAVSQTPKYLVTQMGNDKSIKCEQNLGHDTMYWYKQDSKKFLKIMFSYNNKELIINETVPNRFSPKSPDKAHLNLHINSLELGDSAVYFCACSQATGLRGANVLTFGAGSRLTVL.

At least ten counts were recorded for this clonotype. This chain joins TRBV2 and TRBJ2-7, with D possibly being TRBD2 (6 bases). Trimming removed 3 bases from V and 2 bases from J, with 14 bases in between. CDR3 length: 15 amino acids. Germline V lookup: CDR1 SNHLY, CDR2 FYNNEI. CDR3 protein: CASSDPAEGPYEQYF. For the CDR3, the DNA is TGTGCCAGCAGTGACCCGGCGGAGGGTCCCTACGAGCAGTACTTC.

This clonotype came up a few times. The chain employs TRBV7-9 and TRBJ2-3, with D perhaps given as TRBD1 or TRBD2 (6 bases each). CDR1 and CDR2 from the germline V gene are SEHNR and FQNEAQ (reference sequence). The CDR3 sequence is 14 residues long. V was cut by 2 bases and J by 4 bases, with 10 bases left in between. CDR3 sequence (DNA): TGTGCCAGCAGCTTAAGGAGGGGGTCAGATACGCAGTATTTT. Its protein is CASSLRRGSDTQYF.

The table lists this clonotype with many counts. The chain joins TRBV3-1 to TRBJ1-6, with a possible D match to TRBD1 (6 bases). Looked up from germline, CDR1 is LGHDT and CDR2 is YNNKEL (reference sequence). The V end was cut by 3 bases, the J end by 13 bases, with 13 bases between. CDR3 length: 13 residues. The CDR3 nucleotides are TGTGCCAGCAGCCAGGAAGGGGGTAGGCCCCTCCACTTT. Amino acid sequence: CASSQEGGRPLHF.

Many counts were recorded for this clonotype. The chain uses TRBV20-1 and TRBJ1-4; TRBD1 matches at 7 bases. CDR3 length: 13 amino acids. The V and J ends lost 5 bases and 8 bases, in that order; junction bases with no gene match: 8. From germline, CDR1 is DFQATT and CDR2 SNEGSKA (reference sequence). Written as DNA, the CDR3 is TGCAGTGCTCCCAGGGGGGGGGGAGAAAAACTGTTTTTT. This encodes CSAPRGGGEKLFF.

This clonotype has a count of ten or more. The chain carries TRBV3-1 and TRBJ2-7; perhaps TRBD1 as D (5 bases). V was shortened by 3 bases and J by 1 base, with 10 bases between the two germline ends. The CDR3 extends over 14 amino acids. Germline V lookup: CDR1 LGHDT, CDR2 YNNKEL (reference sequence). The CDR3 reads CASSQPQVSYEQYF. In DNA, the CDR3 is TGTGCCAGCAGCCAGCCACAGGTATCCTACGAGCAGTACTTC.

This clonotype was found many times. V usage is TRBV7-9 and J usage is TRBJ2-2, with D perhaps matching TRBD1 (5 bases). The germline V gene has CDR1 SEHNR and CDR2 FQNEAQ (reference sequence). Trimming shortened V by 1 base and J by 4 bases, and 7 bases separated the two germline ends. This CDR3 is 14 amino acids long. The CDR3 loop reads CASSLGQFTGELFF. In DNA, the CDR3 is TGTGCCAGCAGCTTAGGACAGTTCACCGGGGAGCTGTTTTTT.

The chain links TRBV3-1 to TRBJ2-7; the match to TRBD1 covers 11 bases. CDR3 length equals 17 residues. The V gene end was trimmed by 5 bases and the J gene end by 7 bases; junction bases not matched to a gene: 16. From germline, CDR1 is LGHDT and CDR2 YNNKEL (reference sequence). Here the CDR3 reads CASSLTRGQGAQREQYF. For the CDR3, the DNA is TGTGCCAGCAGCTTAACCCGAGGACAGGGGGCGCAAAGGGAGCAGTACTTC.

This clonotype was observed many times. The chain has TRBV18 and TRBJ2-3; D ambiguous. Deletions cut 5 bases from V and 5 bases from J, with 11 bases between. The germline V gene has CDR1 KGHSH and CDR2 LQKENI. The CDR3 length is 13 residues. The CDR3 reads CASSVQNLDTQYF. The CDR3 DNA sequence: TGTGCCAGCTCAGTACAGAATCTAGATACGCAGTATTTT.

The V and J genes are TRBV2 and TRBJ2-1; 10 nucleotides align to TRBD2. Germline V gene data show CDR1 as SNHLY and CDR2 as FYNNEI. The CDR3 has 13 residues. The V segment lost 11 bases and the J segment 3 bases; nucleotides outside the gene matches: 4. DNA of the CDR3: TGTGCCGCAGCGGGAGGGGGCTACAATGAGCAGTTCTTC. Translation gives CAAAGGGYNEQFF.

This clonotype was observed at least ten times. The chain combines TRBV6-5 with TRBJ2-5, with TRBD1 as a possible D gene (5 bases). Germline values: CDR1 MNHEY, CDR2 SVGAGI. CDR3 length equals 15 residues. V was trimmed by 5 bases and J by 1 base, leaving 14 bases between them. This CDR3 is CASSTQWGPQETQYF. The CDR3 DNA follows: TGTGCCAGCAGTACTCAGTGGGGCCCCCAAGAGACCCAGTACTTC.

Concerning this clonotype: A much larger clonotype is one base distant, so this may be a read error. CDR3 coding DNA: TGTGCCAGCAACTTAGCGGGGCAGACCCACGGGGAGCTGTTTTTT. It yields the protein CASNLAGQTHGELFF. This sequence joins TRBV7-9 and TRBJ2-2, with 8 bases that match TRBD2. The germline V gene encodes CDR1 SEHNR and CDR2 FQNEAQ (reference sequence). This CDR3 spans 15 amino acids.

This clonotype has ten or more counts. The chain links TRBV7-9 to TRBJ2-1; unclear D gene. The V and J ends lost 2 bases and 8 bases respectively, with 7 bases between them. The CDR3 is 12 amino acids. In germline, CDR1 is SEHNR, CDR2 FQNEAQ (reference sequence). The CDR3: CASSLPWHEQFF. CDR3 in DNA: TGTGCCAGCAGCTTACCCTGGCATGAGCAGTTCTTC.

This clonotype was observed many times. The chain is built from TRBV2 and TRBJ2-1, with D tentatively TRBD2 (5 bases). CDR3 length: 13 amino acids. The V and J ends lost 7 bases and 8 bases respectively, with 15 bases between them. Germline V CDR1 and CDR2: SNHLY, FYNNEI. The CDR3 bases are TGTGCCAGCATTCCGGGAAACAGCTATGAGCAGTTCTTC. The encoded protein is CASIPGNSYEQFF.

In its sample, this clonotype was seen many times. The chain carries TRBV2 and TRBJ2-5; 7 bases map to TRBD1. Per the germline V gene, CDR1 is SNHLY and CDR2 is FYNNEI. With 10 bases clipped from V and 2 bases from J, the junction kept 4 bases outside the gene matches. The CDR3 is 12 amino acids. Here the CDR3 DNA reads TGTGCCACCCACAGGGGACAAGAGACCCAGTACTTC. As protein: CATHRGQETQYF.

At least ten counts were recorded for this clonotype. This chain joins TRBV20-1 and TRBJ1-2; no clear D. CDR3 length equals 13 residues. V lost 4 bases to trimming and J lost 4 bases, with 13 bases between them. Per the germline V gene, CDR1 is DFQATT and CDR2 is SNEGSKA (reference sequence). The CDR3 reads CSANDLGGYGYTF. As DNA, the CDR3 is TGCAGTGCTAATGACTTGGGTGGCTATGGCTACACCTTC.

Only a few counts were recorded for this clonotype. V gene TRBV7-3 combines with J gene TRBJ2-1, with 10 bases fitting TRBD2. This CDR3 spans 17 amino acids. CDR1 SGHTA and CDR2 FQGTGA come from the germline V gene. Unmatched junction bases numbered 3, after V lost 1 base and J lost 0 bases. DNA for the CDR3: TGTGCCAGCAGCTTAAACAGCGGGGGGGCCTCCTACAATGAGCAGTTCTTC. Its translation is CASSLNSGGASYNEQFF.

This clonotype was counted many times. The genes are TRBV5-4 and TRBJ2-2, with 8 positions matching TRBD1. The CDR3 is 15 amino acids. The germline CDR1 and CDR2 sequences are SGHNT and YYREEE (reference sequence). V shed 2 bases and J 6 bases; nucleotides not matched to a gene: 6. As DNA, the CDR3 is TGTGCCAGCAGCTTTCAGGACAGGGACCCCGGGGAGCTGTTTTTT. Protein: CASSFQDRDPGELFF.

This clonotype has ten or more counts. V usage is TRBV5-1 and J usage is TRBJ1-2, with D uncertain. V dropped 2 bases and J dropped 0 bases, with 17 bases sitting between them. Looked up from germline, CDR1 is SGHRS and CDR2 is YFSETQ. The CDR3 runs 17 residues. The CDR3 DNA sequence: TGCGCCAGCAGCTTTATAATAGACGGACTAGCTAACTATGGCTACACCTTC. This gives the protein CASSFIIDGLANYGYTF.